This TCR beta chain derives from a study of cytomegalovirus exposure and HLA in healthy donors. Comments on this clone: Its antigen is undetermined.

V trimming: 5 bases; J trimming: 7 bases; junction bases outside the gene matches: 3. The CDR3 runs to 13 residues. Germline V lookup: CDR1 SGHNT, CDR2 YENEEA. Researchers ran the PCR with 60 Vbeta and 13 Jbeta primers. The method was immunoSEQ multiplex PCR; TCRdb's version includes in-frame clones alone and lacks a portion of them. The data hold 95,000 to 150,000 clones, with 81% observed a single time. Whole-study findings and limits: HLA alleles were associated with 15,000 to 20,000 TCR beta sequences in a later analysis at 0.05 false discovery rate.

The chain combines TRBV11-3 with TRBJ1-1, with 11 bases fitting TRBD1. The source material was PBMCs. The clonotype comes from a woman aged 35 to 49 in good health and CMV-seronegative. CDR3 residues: CASSTGTGGEAFF. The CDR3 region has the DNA TGTGCCAGCAGCACTGGGACAGGGGGTGAAGCTTTCTTT.